These 7 T cell receptor beta chains were all obtained from the same sample, sequenced in a study of beta chain features in type 1 diabetes. Notes on the study in general: In all four CD4+ subsets, TCRB CDR3 length was significantly, moderately reduced in type 1 diabetes.

The whole isolated RNA underwent reverse transcription, so sequencing captured expressed TCRB transcripts. Profiled with immunoSEQ multiplex PCR; TCRdb holds only in-frame clones, not every one. The sample has about 340,000 clones; about 13% are singletons. Their recognized antigens are unknown. Sample: naive CD4+ T cells from blood. The receptors derive from a woman between 18 and 30 years old with type 1 diabetes.

This rearrangement joins TRBV2 to TRBJ1-2; D possibly corresponds to TRBD1 (6 bases). The V gene's germline CDR1 is SNHLY and CDR2 FYNNEI. CDR3 size: 11 residues. V gave up 7 bases and J gave up 3 bases, with 6 bases separating them. CDR3 sequence (DNA): TGTGCCAGCACAGGGGACTATGGCTACACCTTC. Protein sequence: CASTGDYGYTF.

This clone has more than one count but fewer than ten. The rearrangement links TRBV15 to TRBJ1-2; no firm D call. The CDR3 runs to 12 residues. The germline V and J ends were trimmed by 0 bases and 4 bases, with 3 bases remaining between them. The V gene's germline CDR1 is LNHNV and CDR2 YYDKDF (reference sequence). For the CDR3, the DNA is TGTGCCACCAGCAGAGATATCTATGGCTACACCTTC. Translation: CATSRDIYGYTF.

V usage is TRBV4-3 and J usage is TRBJ2-1; TRBD2 matches 13 bases. Germline values: CDR1 LGHNA, CDR2 YSLEER. The CDR3 has 21 amino acids. J lost 3 bases, V lost 0 bases, and 14 bases had no gene match. This chain's CDR3 is CASSQDKPLAGGPFNYNEQFF. CDR3 nucleotides: TGCGCCAGCAGCCAAGATAAGCCACTAGCGGGAGGGCCCTTTAACTACAATGAGCAGTTCTTC.

The sample holds a few counts of this clone. The chain uses TRBV19 and TRBJ2-7, with 8 bases that match TRBD1. CDR3 length: 15 residues. In germline, CDR1 is LNHDA, CDR2 SQIVND (reference sequence). V shed 5 bases and J 6 bases; nucleotides not matched to a gene: 12. The DNA of the CDR3 is TGTGCCAGTAGTCCCTGGACAGGGAAGTTCGGCGAGCAGTACTTC. The encoded protein is CASSPWTGKFGEQYF.

The genes are TRBV5-6 and TRBJ1-2; 8 positions match TRBD1. Germline-derived CDR1 and CDR2 are SGHDT and YYEEEE. Losses at the gene ends were 1 base for V and 5 bases for J; bases not matched to a gene: 10. The CDR3 extends over 16 amino acids. The CDR3 DNA sequence: TGTGCCAGCAGCTTGTACGACAGGGGCGTCACGTATGGCTACACCTTC. Encoded protein: CASSLYDRGVTYGYTF. Combining the CDR3 with reference TRBV5-6 and TRBJ1-2 gives the whole variable domain DAGVTQSPTHLIKTRGQQVTLRCSPKSGHDTVSWYQQALGQGPQFIFQYYEEEERQRGNFPDRFSGHQFPNYSSELNVNALLLGDSALYLCASSLYDRGVTYGYTFGSGTRLTVV.

This clone was seen a handful of times. V usage is TRBV19 and J usage is TRBJ2-7; weak D call: TRBD1 (7 bases). CDR1 LNHDA and CDR2 SQIVND come from the germline V gene (reference sequence). The V end was cut by 1 base, the J end by 2 bases, with 12 bases between. This CDR3 has 15 amino acids. CDR3 residues: CASSIASGGTYEQYF. The CDR3 region has the DNA TGTGCCAGTAGTATAGCATCAGGGGGGACCTACGAGCAGTACTTC.

The V and J genes are TRBV27 and TRBJ2-1; D possibly corresponds to TRBD2 (6 bases). The V gene's germline CDR1 is MNHEY and CDR2 SMNVEV (reference sequence). The germline V and J ends were trimmed by 6 bases and 6 bases, with 18 bases remaining between them. CDR3 length: 15 amino acids. The CDR3 sequence is CASSRKLGLVNEQFF. The CDR3, as DNA: TGTGCCAGCAGCCGGAAACTGGGACTGGTCAATGAGCAGTTCTTC.